This T cell receptor (beta chain) was retrieved from a study of OX40 agonist ivuxolimab in advanced cancers. This CDR3 is 15 amino acids long. V lost 2 bases, J lost 8 bases, and 7 bases stayed unmatched. The germline gives CDR1 LNHDA, CDR2 SQIVND (reference sequence). Study conclusions and caveats: Near-lowest levels of clonal expansion characterized partial responders at 0.1-3.0 mg/kg. More expanded clones were seen, on average, in CD8+ T cells than in CD4+.

On this clone itself: The target antigen is unknown.

The protocol was immunoSEQ multiplex PCR, while the TCRdb copy is restricted to in-frame clones and leaves out a portion. The sample records more than 65,000 clones, 84% being singletons. The source material was CD4+ or CD8+ T cells sorted from blood, sampled in a trial of the OX40 agonist ivuxolimab. The source of this sequence is an adult with an advanced solid tumor such as melanoma, head and neck, liver or kidney cancer. The chain joins TRBV19 to TRBJ2-1; 9 bases map to TRBD2. The CDR3 nucleotides read TGTGCCAGTAGTATACGAAGCGGGGGGCCGCATGAGCAGTTCTTC. This translates into CASSIRSGGPHEQFF.